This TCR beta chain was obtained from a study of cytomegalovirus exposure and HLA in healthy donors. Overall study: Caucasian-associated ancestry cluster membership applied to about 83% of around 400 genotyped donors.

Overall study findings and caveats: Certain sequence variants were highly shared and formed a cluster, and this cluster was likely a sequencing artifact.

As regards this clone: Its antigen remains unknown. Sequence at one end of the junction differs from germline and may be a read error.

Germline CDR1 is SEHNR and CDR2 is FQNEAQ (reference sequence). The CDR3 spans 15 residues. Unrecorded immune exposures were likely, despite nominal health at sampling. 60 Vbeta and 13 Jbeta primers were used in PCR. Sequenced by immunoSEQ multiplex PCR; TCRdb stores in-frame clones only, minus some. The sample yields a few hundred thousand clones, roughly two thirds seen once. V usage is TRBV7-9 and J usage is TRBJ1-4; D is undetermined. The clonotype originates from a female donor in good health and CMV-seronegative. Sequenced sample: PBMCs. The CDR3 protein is CSSSLSTGGEEKLFF. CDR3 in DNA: TGTTCCAGCAGCTTAAGCACCGGCGGGGAGGAAAAACTGTTTTTT.